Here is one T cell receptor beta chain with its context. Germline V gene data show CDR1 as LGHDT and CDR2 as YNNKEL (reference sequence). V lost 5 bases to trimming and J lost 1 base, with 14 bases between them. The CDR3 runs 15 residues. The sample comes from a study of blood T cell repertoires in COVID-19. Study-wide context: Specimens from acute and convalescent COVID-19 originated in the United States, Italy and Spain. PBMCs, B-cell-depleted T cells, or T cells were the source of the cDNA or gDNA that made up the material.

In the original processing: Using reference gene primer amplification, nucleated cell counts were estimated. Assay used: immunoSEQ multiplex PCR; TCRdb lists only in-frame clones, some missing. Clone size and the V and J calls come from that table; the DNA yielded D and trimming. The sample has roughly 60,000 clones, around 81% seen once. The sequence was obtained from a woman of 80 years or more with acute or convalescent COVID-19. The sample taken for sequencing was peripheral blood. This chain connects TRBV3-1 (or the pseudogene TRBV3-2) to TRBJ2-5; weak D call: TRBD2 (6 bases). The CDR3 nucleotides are TGTGCCAGCAGCTCCTTTGGGGGGTCCCAAGAGACCCAGTACTTC. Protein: CASSSFGGSQETQYF.